The 8 T cell receptor beta chains listed next were all sequenced from one sample in a study of naive and memory T cell subsets (dated by TCRdb to 2017 to 2019). The study described a robust, sensitive protocol for amplifying, sequencing and analyzing TCRs, using 3' ligation of a UMI-containing oligonucleotide to TCR cDNA. The library was generated by 5' RACE. Sequencing took place on an Illumina MiSeq. The ligated cDNA was amplified in four rounds of PCR with nested alpha and beta constant region primers together with the SP2 primer. TCRdb handled the public reads itself, with Q25 trimming in fastp and clone calling in MiXCR, and kept productive beta chains. All rows with the same CDR3 protein become a single entry with the most common DNA and genes. The sample data list roughly 30,000 distinct CDR3 sequences, and over 15% of these were observed just once. The top ten constitute roughly 2.5% of the sample.

The receptors were sampled from a female donor in good health.

At least ten counts were recorded for this clonotype. This sequence joins TRBV10-3 and TRBJ1-1, with unresolved D. Looked up from germline, CDR1 is ENHRY and CDR2 is SYGVKD. Trimming removed 0 bases from V and 1 base from J, with 6 bases in between. The CDR3 runs to 14 residues. The CDR3 DNA follows: TGTGCCATCAGTGAGTCAGGGAGGAACACTGAAGCTTTCTTT. Translation gives CAISESGRNTEAFF.

This clonotype was counted only a few times. The rearrangement joins TRBV13 to TRBJ2-6; weak D call: TRBD2 (5 bases). This CDR3 is 16 amino acids long. V was clipped by 10 bases and J by 0 bases, with 16 bases between them. Germline CDR1 and CDR2: PRHDT and FYEKMQ (reference sequence). CDR3 sequence (DNA): TGTGCCACCACGGCGGGTCCGAACTCTGGGGCCAACGTCCTGACTTTC. Translating gives CATTAGPNSGANVLTF.

This clonotype appeared a few times. This rearrangement joins TRBV5-1 to TRBJ1-4; the D gene is possibly TRBD1 (5 bases). CDR1 is SGHRS, CDR2 YFSETQ, per germline. Between the trimmed V and J ends, which lost 4 bases and 7 bases, there was a span of 23 bases. The CDR3 length is 17 residues. The CDR3 region is CASSPGRGGRVGEKLFF. The CDR3 region has the DNA TGCGCCAGCAGCCCTGGACGGGGGGGAAGGGTCGGTGAAAAACTGTTTTTT. The full variable domain, completed using reference TRBV5-1 and TRBJ1-4, is KAGVTQTPRYLIKTRGQQVTLSCSPISGHRSVSWYQQTPGQGLQFLFEYFSETQRNKGNFPGRFSGRQFSNSRSEMNVSTLELGDSALYLCASSPGRGGRVGEKLFFGSGTQLSVL.

This clonotype was found many times. This chain links TRBV29-1 with TRBJ2-1; 9 nucleotides line up with TRBD2. Germline loops: CDR1 SQVTM, CDR2 ANQGSEA. The CDR3 extends over 13 amino acids. V shed 5 bases and J 3 bases; nucleotides not matched to a gene: 2. The CDR3 sequence is CSVYSGGYNEQFF. CDR3 coding DNA: TGCAGCGTTTATAGCGGGGGCTACAATGAGCAGTTCTTC.

In this sample, this clonotype turned up a few times. The chain recombines TRBV7-8 with TRBJ2-5; a weak D match, TRBD2 (6 bases). With 5 bases removed from V and 0 bases from J, the gap between germline ends came to 10 bases. Germline V lookup: CDR1 SGHVS, CDR2 FQNEAQ. This CDR3 contains 14 residues. The CDR3 DNA follows: TGTGCCAGCAGCCCCGGGAGCTACCAAGAGACCCAGTACTTC. It encodes CASSPGSYQETQYF.

Ten or more counts support this clonotype. J is TRBJ1-2 and V is TRBV20-1; no clear D. Germline loops: CDR1 DFQATT, CDR2 SNEGSKA (reference sequence). Trimming removed 2 bases from V and 2 bases from J, with 12 bases in between. CDR3 size: 14 residues. The CDR3 DNA reads TGCAGTGCTAGAACCAACGGACCAAACTATGGCTACACCTTC. Translating gives CSARTNGPNYGYTF.

A few counts support this clonotype. The chain recombines TRBV7-9 with TRBJ2-7; D remains unclear. V was pared by 2 bases and J by 6 bases, with 8 bases between. The CDR3 is made up of 12 amino acids. CDR1 and CDR2 from the germline V gene are SEHNR and FQNEAQ (reference sequence). The CDR3 is CASSLSVAEQYF. Written as DNA, the CDR3 is TGTGCCAGCAGCTTATCTGTAGCCGAGCAGTACTTC.

This clonotype has more than one count but fewer than ten. The junction does not match germline at one end; this may be a read error. This sequence joins TRBV27 and TRBJ1-2; 8 bases are shared with TRBD1. The CDR3 is made up of 15 amino acids. Looked up from germline, CDR1 is MNHEY and CDR2 is SMNVEV (reference sequence). This CDR3 is CASSLTGAWAWGYTF. In DNA form, the CDR3 reads TGTGCCAGTAGTTTGACAGGGGCATGGGCGTGGGGCTACACCTTC.